These 15 T cell receptor beta chains were sequenced from one sample in a study of graft-versus-host responses after intestinal transplantation. Generated by immunoSEQ multiplex PCR, the TCRdb table keeps only in-frame clones and is missing some. The sample has around 12,000 clones, 80% to 95% seen once. The sequenced sample was PBMCs, obtained around 1,000 days after intestinal transplantation. All receptors come from a human patient who received an intestinal transplant, so some T cells may come from the graft donor.

This chain connects TRBV4-1 to TRBJ2-7; 12 bases line up with TRBD1. Germline values: CDR1 MGHRA, CDR2 YSYEKL. The CDR3 runs 18 residues. V shed 0 bases, J shed 3 bases, and the junction held 9 bases outside the gene matches. This chain's CDR3 is CASSQEFGGQGADYEQYF. The CDR3 region has the DNA TGCGCCAGCAGCCAAGAATTTGGGGGACAGGGGGCTGACTACGAGCAGTACTTC.

The genes are TRBV6-6 and TRBJ2-7, with D perhaps matching TRBD1 (5 bases). Between the trimmed V and J ends, which lost 2 bases and 2 bases, there was a span of 7 bases. Germline assignment: CDR1 MNHNY and CDR2 SVGAGI (reference sequence). This CDR3 is built from 13 residues. The CDR3 sequence: CASSYPGTYEQYF. CDR3 nucleotide sequence: TGTGCCAGCAGTTACCCAGGGACCTACGAGCAGTACTTC.

V and J are TRBV14 and TRBJ1-1; 7 nucleotides match TRBD1. Trimming cost V 1 base and J 6 bases; bases outside gene matches: 8. In germline, CDR1 is SGHDN, CDR2 FVKESK. The CDR3 runs 15 residues. The CDR3 sequence is CASSQVAGGFSEAFF. The CDR3 region has the DNA TGTGCCAGCAGCCAAGTGGCAGGGGGTTTCTCTGAAGCTTTCTTT.

This chain uses TRBV7-3 with TRBJ2-5, with D hard to call. Germline loops: CDR1 SGHTA, CDR2 FQGTGA. The CDR3 is 14 amino acids. The V end lost 5 bases, the J end lost 3 bases, and 13 bases lay between the germline ends. The CDR3 protein is CASSPGGWKETQYF. As DNA, the CDR3 is TGTGCCAGCAGCCCCGGTGGGTGGAAAGAGACCCAGTACTTC.

The chain employs TRBV9 and TRBJ2-7, with 12 bases lining up with TRBD2. The trim removed 4 bases at V and 6 bases at J, leaving 8 bases unmatched. In germline, CDR1 is SGDLS, CDR2 YYNGEE. This CDR3 spans 15 amino acids. In DNA, the CDR3 is TGTGCCAGCAGCCCACCCCTAGCGGGGGGGCTCGAGCAGTACTTC. The encoded protein is CASSPPLAGGLEQYF.

The rearrangement links TRBV6-5 to TRBJ2-7; 9 nucleotides align to TRBD1. CDR1 is MNHEY and CDR2 is SVGAGI in the germline V gene. The trim removed 0 bases at V and 0 bases at J, leaving 3 bases unmatched. The CDR3 totals 16 residues. The CDR3 is CASSYSRTGVSYEQYF. CDR3 DNA: TGTGCCAGCAGTTACTCAAGGACAGGGGTCTCCTACGAGCAGTACTTC.

The rearrangement uses TRBV6-6 and TRBJ1-3; no firm D call. This CDR3 has 16 amino acids. Germline V gene sequence: CDR1 MNHNY, CDR2 SVGAGI (reference sequence). V was cut by 4 bases and J by 0 bases, with 13 bases left in between. The CDR3 DNA reads TGTGCCAGCAGTTCCCACGGACGGTTCTCTGGAAACACCATATATTTT. Translation gives CASSSHGRFSGNTIYF.

V and J are TRBV11-3 and TRBJ2-1; the D is unclear. V was shortened by 2 bases and J by 8 bases, with 10 bases between the two germline ends. The CDR3 runs to 13 residues. Germline V gives CDR1 SGHNT, CDR2 YENEEA. Here the CDR3 DNA reads TGTGCCAGCAGCTTACCAGGATCCGATGAGCAGTTCTTC. Encoded protein: CASSLPGSDEQFF.

The chain couples TRBV5-5 to TRBJ2-2; D gene uncertain. Between the trimmed V and J ends, which lost 4 bases and 4 bases, there was a span of 11 bases. The CDR3 has 14 residues. CDR1 SGHKS and CDR2 YYEKEE come from the germline V gene (reference sequence). The CDR3 DNA is TGTGCCAGCAGCACGGGTGCGATCACCGGGGAGCTGTTTTTT. It encodes CASSTGAITGELFF.

This sequence joins TRBV5-4 and TRBJ2-3; 9 nucleotides match TRBD2. The trim removed 4 bases at V and 1 base at J, leaving 7 bases unmatched. This CDR3 has 16 residues. From germline, CDR1 is SGHNT and CDR2 YYREEE (reference sequence). For the CDR3, the DNA is TGTGCCAGCAGCCCAAGCGGGGGGATTGGCACAGATACGCAGTATTTT. This gives the protein CASSPSGGIGTDTQYF.

This CDR3 is CASSTPRVTEAFF. The CDR3 DNA is TGTGCCAGCAGCACTCCCAGGGTAACTGAAGCTTTCTTT. The gene calls are TRBV13 and TRBJ1-1; perhaps TRBD1 as D (5 bases). Germline CDR1 is PRHDT and CDR2 is FYEKMQ (reference sequence). Trimming pared 5 bases from V and 5 bases from J, leaving 12 bases between. The CDR3 covers 13 residues.

The chain is built from TRBV27 and TRBJ1-6; perhaps TRBD1 as D (5 bases). V lost 1 base, J lost 8 bases, and 21 bases lay in between. From germline, CDR1 is MNHEY and CDR2 SMNVEV (reference sequence). CDR3 length equals 18 residues. The CDR3 is CASSLFWRHGGGDSPLHF. The CDR3 DNA reads as TGTGCCAGCAGTTTATTTTGGCGGCACGGCGGAGGGGATTCACCCCTCCACTTT.

V and J are TRBV25-1 and TRBJ1-1; 8 nucleotides line up with TRBD1. Germline CDR1 reads MGHDK; CDR2 reads SYGVNS. Germline trimming cut 8 bases from V and 6 bases from J; bases unmatched to any gene: 17. This CDR3 region has 16 residues. CDR3 DNA sequence: TGTGCCAGCCTCCCTTTATCGGCAGGGGGCTGGTCTGAAGCTTTCTTT. Residues: CASLPLSAGGWSEAFF.

The chain couples TRBV7-3 to TRBJ1-1, with D possibly being TRBD1 (5 bases). Germline loops: CDR1 SGHTA, CDR2 FQGTGA. V lost 5 bases and J 3 bases, leaving 19 bases between the germline ends. The length of the CDR3 is 16 residues. The CDR3 is CASSPPSGSDYTEAFF. CDR3 nucleotides: TGTGCCAGCAGCCCCCCATCAGGGTCTGATTACACTGAAGCTTTCTTT.

The V call is TRBV29-1, the J call TRBJ2-1; 10 nucleotides match TRBD2. J gave up 9 bases and V 4 bases, and 12 bases lay outside the gene matches. Germline lookup yields CDR1 SQVTM and CDR2 ANQGSEA. The CDR3 consists of 15 residues. The CDR3 is CSVGFLLAGLGEQFF. CDR3 nucleotide sequence: TGCAGCGTTGGATTCCTACTAGCGGGGCTTGGTGAGCAGTTCTTC.